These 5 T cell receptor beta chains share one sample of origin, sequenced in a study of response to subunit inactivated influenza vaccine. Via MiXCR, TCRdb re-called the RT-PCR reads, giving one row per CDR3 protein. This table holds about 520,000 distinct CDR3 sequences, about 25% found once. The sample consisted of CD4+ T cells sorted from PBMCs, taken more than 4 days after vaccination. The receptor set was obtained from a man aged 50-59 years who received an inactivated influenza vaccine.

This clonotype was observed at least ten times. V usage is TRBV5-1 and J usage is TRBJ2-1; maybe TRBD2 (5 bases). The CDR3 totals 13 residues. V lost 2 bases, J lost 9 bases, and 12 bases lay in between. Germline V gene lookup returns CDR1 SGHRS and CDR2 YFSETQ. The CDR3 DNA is TGCGCCAGCAGCTTTTTGTCTAGCATTGAGCAGTTCTTC. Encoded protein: CASSFLSSIEQFF.

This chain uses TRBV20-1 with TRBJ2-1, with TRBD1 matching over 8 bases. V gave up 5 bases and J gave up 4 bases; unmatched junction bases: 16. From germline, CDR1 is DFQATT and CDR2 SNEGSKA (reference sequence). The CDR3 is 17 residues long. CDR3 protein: CSALSQSRTGKYNEQFF. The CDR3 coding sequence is TGCAGTGCTCTAAGCCAATCCAGGACAGGGAAATACAATGAGCAGTTCTTC.

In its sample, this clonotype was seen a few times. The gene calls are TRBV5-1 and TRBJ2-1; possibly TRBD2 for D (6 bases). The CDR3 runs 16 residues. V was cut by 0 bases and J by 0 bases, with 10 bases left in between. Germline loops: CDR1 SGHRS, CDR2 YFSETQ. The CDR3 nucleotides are TGCGCCAGCAGCTTGGCCGGGACTTCCTCCTACAATGAGCAGTTCTTC. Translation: CASSLAGTSSYNEQFF.

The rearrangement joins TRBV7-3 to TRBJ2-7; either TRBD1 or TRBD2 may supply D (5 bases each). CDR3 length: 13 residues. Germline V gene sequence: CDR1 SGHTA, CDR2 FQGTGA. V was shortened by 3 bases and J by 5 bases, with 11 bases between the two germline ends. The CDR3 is CASSFTGDHEQYF. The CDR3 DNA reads TGTGCCAGCAGCTTCACCGGGGACCACGAGCAGTACTTC.

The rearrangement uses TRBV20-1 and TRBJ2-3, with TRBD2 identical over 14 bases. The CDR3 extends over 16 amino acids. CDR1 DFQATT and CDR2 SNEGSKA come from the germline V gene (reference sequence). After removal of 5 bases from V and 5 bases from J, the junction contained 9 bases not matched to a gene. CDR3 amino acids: CSALNRLAGGLDTQYF. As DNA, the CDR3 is TGCAGTGCTTTGAACCGACTAGCGGGAGGGTTAGATACGCAGTATTTT.